This T cell receptor beta chain emerged from a study of cytomegalovirus exposure and HLA in healthy donors. Study details: A subsequent analysis stated that the 100 to 150 validation repertoires were run on the same platform as the approximately 710 first-cohort repertoires.

TCRdb's table, derived via immunoSEQ multiplex PCR, lists solely in-frame clones and lacks some. The sample carries more than 250,000 clones, around 90% recorded once. Findings and limits, study-wide: Overall, around 160 TCR beta chains were annotated as cytomegalovirus-associated. The classifier, whose performance was assessed in both the original and validation cohorts, reportedly diagnosed cytomegalovirus status with high specificity and sensitivity.

The donors were part of the validation cohort, which consisted of 120 subjects and was separate from the first cohort of about 670 subjects. Concerning this clone itself: Its antigen is unidentified.

Trimming stripped 4 bases from V and 4 bases from J, with 5 bases between. From germline, CDR1 is SGHDN and CDR2 FVKESK. The CDR3 totals 12 residues. This clonotype originated in a woman under 40 in good health and CMV-seronegative. The rearrangement joins TRBV14 to TRBJ2-1; D not resolved. Sample: PBMCs. This CDR3 is CASSLLYNEQFF. CDR3 DNA: TGTGCCAGCAGCCTTCTTTACAATGAGCAGTTCTTC.